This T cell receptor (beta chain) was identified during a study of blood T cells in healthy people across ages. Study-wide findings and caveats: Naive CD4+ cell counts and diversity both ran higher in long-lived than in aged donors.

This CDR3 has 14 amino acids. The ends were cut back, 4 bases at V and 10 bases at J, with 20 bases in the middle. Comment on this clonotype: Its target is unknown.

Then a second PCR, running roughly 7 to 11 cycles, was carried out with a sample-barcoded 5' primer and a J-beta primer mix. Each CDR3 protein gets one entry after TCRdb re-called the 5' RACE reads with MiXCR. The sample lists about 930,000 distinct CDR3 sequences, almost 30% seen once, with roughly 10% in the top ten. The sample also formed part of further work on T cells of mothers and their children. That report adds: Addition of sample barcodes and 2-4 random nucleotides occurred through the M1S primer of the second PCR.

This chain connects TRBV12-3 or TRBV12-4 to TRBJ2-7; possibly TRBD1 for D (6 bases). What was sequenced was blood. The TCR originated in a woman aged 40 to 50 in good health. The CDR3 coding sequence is TGTGCCAGCAGTTATGACAGGATAACAGAGGCCCAGTACTTC. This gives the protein CASSYDRITEAQYF.